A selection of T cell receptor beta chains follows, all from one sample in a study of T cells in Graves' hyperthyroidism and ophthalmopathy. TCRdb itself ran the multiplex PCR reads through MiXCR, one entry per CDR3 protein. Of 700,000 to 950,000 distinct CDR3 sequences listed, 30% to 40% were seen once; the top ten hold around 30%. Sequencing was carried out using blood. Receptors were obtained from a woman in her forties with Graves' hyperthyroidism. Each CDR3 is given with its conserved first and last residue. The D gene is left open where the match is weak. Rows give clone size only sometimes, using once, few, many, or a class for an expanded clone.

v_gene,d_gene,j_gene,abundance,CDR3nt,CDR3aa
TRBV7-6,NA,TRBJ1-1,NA,TGTGCCAGCGCACTCTCCTCCCGGGCCACTGAAGCTTTCTTT,CASALSSRATEAFF
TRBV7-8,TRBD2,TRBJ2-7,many,TGTGCCAGCAGCCCCGGAGGTGCGGGAGCTTACGAGCAGTACTTC,CASSPGGAGAYEQYF
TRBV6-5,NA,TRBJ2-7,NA,TGTGCCAGCAGTTACGATTGGGACCGCCATAACTACGAGCAGTACTTC,CASSYDWDRHNYEQYF
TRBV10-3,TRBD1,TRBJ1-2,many,TGTGCCATCACAGACAGGGATGGCTACACCTTC,CAITDRDGYTF
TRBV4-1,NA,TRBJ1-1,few,TGCGCCAGCAGCCAAGATTTCCTCCAGGGCACCACTGAAGCTTTCTTT,CASSQDFLQGTTEAFF
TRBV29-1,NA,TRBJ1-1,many,TGCAGCGTTGAAGTACGGGGGCCTGAAGCTTTCTTT,CSVEVRGPEAFF
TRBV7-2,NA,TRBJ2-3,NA,TGTGCCAGCAGCTTTCCCGGACCCGCGACGGATACGCAGTATTTT,CASSFPGPATDTQYF
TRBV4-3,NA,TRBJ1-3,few,TGCGCCAGCAGCCAAGACTACGGAAACACCATATATTTT,CASSQDYGNTIYF
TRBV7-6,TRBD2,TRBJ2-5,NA,TGCGCCAGCAGCCAAGGAAAAGGACTAGGGAATTACTTC,CASSQGKGLGNYF
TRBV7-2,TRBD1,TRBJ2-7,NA,TGTGCCAGCAGCTTGCAGGGGGGACAGGGGGCCTACGAGCAGTACTTC,CASSLQGGQGAYEQYF
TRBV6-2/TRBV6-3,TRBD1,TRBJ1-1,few,TGTGCCGGGCAAGACAGGGGAAACACTGAAGCTTTCTTT,CAGQDRGNTEAFF
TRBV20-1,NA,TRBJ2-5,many,TGCAGTGCTAGATTTCGGGACGCACAAGAGACCCAGTACTTC,CSARFRDAQETQYF
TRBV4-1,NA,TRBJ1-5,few,TGCGCCAGCAGCCAAGATTTGCAGAGCAATCAGCCCCAGCATTTT,CASSQDLQSNQPQHF
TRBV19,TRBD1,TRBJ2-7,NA,TGTGCCAGTGGCGACAGGGTCGCCTACGAGCAGTACTTC,CASGDRVAYEQYF
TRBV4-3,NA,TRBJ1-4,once,TGCGCCAGCAGCCAAGTAGTAGAGGCAGGGGTCGGAAAACTGTTTTTT,CASSQVVEAGVGKLFF
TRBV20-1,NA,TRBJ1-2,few,TGCAGTGCTAGAGATGTTGGCAGTTGGGGCTACACCTTC,CSARDVGSWGYTF
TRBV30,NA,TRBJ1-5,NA,TGTGCCTGGAGTGAGGCACAGAGCAATCAGCCCCAGCATTTT,CAWSEAQSNQPQHF
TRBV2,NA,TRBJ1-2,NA,TGTGCCAGCTCCTCTAAGGGGGACTATGGCTACACCTTC,CASSSKGDYGYTF
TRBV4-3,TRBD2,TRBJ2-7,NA,TGCGCCAGCAGCCAAGAGGGTTCTAGCGGGAGCAGGCACGAGCAGTACTTC,CASSQEGSSGSRHEQYF
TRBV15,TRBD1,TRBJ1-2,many,TGTGCCACCAGCAGCCCCGCGGGGACAGAAGCTAACTATGGCTACACCTTC,CATSSPAGTEANYGYTF
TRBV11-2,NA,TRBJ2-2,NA,TGTGCCAGCAGCTTAGAGGTCGGGAATACGAACACCGGGGAGCTGTTTTTT,CASSLEVGNTNTGELFF
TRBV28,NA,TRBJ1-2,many,TGTGCCAGCAGCTTTAGGGGTGGCTACACCTTC,CASSFRGGYTF
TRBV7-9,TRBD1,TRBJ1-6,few,TGTGCCAGCAGCTCCCGGCCACAGGGGTTTTCTTCACCCCTCCACTTT,CASSSRPQGFSSPLHF
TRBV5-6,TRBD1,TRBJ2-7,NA,TGTGCCAGCCTTTTGACAGGGTTGTACGAGCAGTACTTC,CASLLTGLYEQYF
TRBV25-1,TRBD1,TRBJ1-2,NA,TGTGCCAGCTTGTGGCAGGGGGCCCGTCCCTATGGCTACACCTTC,CASLWQGARPYGYTF
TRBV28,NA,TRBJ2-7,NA,TGTGCCAGCAGTTCCCTCCAGCCGGGGGCCTACGAGCAGTACTTC,CASSSLQPGAYEQYF
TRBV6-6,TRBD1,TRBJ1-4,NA,TGTGCCTCCACCGATGGGACAGCCAATGAAAAACTGTTTTTT,CASTDGTANEKLFF
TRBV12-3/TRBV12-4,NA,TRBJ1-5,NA,TGTGCCAGCAGTCCCCAACTTCCGCAGCCCCAGCATTTT,CASSPQLPQPQHF
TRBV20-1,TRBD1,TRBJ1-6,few,TGCAGTGCCCCCGGGGACAGTCATAATTCACCCCTCCACTTT,CSAPGDSHNSPLHF
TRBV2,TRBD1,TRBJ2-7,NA,TGTGCCAGCAGGGACAGGGGAATGCACGGGCAGTACTTC,CASRDRGMHGQYF
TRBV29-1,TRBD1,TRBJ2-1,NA,TGCAGCGTCAAGGACAGGGGGCTTTCCAATGAGCAGTTCTTC,CSVKDRGLSNEQFF
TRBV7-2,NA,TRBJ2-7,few,TGTGCCAGCAGCCCCCCTAGCAGGGGCACCTACGAGCAGTACTTC,CASSPPSRGTYEQYF